Listed here are 30 T cell receptor beta chains from one sample, sequenced in a study of cytomegalovirus exposure and HLA in healthy donors. Researchers ran the PCR with 60 Vbeta and 13 Jbeta primers. Here immunoSEQ multiplex PCR was the method, and the copy in TCRdb shows in-frame clones only, minus some. This sample carries roughly 150,000 clones, around 79% of them seen once, and the ten largest clones take 0.5% to 0.85%. Sequencing was performed on PBMCs. These TCRs come from a male donor in good health and CMV-seronegative.

The CDR3 reads CATTRGKEKLFF. Written as DNA, the CDR3 is TGTGCCACGACTCGGGGAAAGGAAAAACTGTTTTTT. The chain employs TRBV2 and TRBJ1-4; the D is unclear. The CDR3 has 12 residues. Trimming took off 10 bases at V and 8 bases at J, with 14 bases between the two ends. Looked up from germline, CDR1 is SNHLY and CDR2 is FYNNEI.

The J gene is TRBJ1-2, the V gene TRBV2; tentatively, D is TRBD1 (6 bases). Germline CDR1 is SNHLY and CDR2 is FYNNEI. This CDR3 comprises 17 residues. Trimming stripped 5 bases from V and 0 bases from J, with 19 bases between. This CDR3 reads CASSPPRGGEANYGYTF. CDR3 nucleotides: TGTGCCAGCAGTCCTCCTAGGGGGGGCGAAGCTAACTATGGCTACACCTTC.

J is TRBJ2-7 and V is TRBV19; 9 bases fit TRBD1. CDR1 LNHDA and CDR2 SQIVND come from the germline V gene (reference sequence). The length of the CDR3 is 16 residues. The V gene end was trimmed by 4 bases and the J gene end by 3 bases; junction bases not matched to a gene: 10. CDR3 nucleotides: TGTGCCAGTAGTACTATTCCGGGACAGGGAGGCTACGAGCAGTACTTC. This sequence encodes CASSTIPGQGGYEQYF.

A remark on this clone: Sequence at one end of the junction differs from germline and may be a read error. The V and J genes are TRBV7-9 and TRBJ2-3; 7 bases are shared with TRBD2. The germline CDR1 and CDR2 sequences are SEHNR and FQNEAQ (reference sequence). The CDR3 extends over 15 amino acids. CDR3 in DNA: TGTGCCAGCAGCGTAGCTAGCGGAAACACAGATACGCAGTATTTT. It yields the protein CASSVASGNTDTQYF.

V and J are TRBV5-6 and TRBJ1-5; D is uncertain. The germline V gene has CDR1 SGHDT and CDR2 YYEEEE. The V gene lost 4 bases and the J gene lost 3 bases, with 17 bases spanning the gap. The CDR3 loop spans 16 amino acids. The CDR3 spells CASSQSADGDNQPQHF. The CDR3 region has the DNA TGTGCCAGCAGCCAGAGCGCGGACGGGGACAATCAGCCCCAGCATTTT.

CDR3 nucleotide sequence: TGTGCCAGCTCATCACAGAGTTTGAACACTGAAGCTTTCTTT. Protein: CASSSQSLNTEAFF. The chain links TRBV18 to TRBJ1-1; D is undetermined. The V end lost 5 bases, the J end lost 0 bases, and 10 bases lay between the germline ends. CDR1 is KGHSH and CDR2 is LQKENI in the germline V gene. The CDR3 contains 14 residues.

As for this clone: The same CDR3 is also encoded by other DNA sequences in this sample. The J gene is TRBJ2-5, the V gene TRBV5-1, with 7 bases identical to TRBD2. Per the germline V gene, CDR1 is SGHRS and CDR2 is YFSETQ. The CDR3 totals 14 residues. Trimming at V came to 2 bases and at J to 4 bases, leaving 5 bases not matched to a gene. Here the CDR3 DNA reads TGCGCCAGCAGCTTAGCGGGGCGGGGAGAGACCCAGTACTTC. The encoded protein is CASSLAGRGETQYF. Full variable domain (outside the CDR3, taken from reference TRBV5-1 and TRBJ2-5): KAGVTQTPRYLIKTRGQQVTLSCSPISGHRSVSWYQQTPGQGLQFLFEYFSETQRNKGNFPGRFSGRQFSNSRSEMNVSTLELGDSALYLCASSLAGRGETQYFGPGTRLLVL.

V and J are TRBV9 and TRBJ1-1, with a possible D match to TRBD1 (5 bases). The germline V gene encodes CDR1 SGDLS and CDR2 YYNGEE. V gave up 0 bases and J gave up 0 bases, with 12 bases separating them. This CDR3 is 16 amino acids long. This chain's CDR3 is CASSVGTGLMNTEAFF. The CDR3 coding sequence is TGTGCCAGCAGCGTAGGTACAGGCCTCATGAACACTGAAGCTTTCTTT.

The chain links TRBV9 to TRBJ1-2; D gene uncertain. This CDR3 spans 14 amino acids. Per germline, CDR1 SGDLS and CDR2 YYNGEE. Trimming pared 4 bases from V and 8 bases from J, leaving 18 bases between. The CDR3 DNA is TGTGCCAGCAGCCCAGGACTGGTGGAGAGGGGCTACACCTTC. Its protein is CASSPGLVERGYTF.

The rearrangement joins TRBV30 to TRBJ2-1; 12 nucleotides align to TRBD2. Unmatched junction bases numbered 9, after V lost 4 bases and J lost 2 bases. The CDR3 loop spans 17 amino acids. Per germline, CDR1 GTSNPN and CDR2 SVGIG (reference sequence). The CDR3 loop reads CAWTLARTSGAYNEQFF. The CDR3, as DNA: TGTGCCTGGACCCTAGCCCGGACTAGCGGGGCCTACAATGAGCAGTTCTTC.

The sample holds one count of this clone. This chain links TRBV30 with TRBJ2-1; no definite D call. Trimming stripped 4 bases from V and 3 bases from J, with 13 bases between. CDR3 length equals 14 residues. Per germline, CDR1 GTSNPN and CDR2 SVGIG (reference sequence). The CDR3 protein is CAWNGPRLYNEQFF. The CDR3 DNA reads as TGTGCCTGGAACGGCCCTAGACTCTACAATGAGCAGTTCTTC.

The J gene is TRBJ1-1, the V gene TRBV5-1; D ambiguous. The CDR3 totals 15 residues. V was clipped by 0 bases and J by 0 bases, with 9 bases between them. CDR1 and CDR2 from the germline V gene are SGHRS and YFSETQ. The CDR3 bases are TGCGCCAGCAGCTTGGCCGCCCGCGTGAACACTGAAGCTTTCTTT. This translates into CASSLAARVNTEAFF.

CDR3 in amino acids: CASSAQGVTNEKLFF. The CDR3 DNA reads as TGTGCCAGCAGCGCACAGGGGGTTACTAATGAAAAACTGTTTTTT. The rearrangement links TRBV5-4 to TRBJ1-4; 8 bases fit TRBD1. Germline V gives CDR1 SGHNT, CDR2 YYREEE (reference sequence). V gave up 4 bases and J gave up 2 bases; unmatched junction bases: 4. The CDR3 totals 15 residues.

This sequence joins TRBV18 and TRBJ2-2; 10 bases agree with TRBD1. Per the germline V gene, CDR1 is KGHSH and CDR2 is LQKENI. The CDR3 extends over 17 amino acids. V shed 0 bases, J shed 6 bases, and the junction held 7 bases outside the gene matches. The CDR3 reads CASSPPKSGQGAGELFF. CDR3 coding DNA: TGTGCCAGCTCACCACCGAAAAGCGGACAGGGGGCCGGGGAGCTGTTTTTT.

The chain recombines TRBV25-1 with TRBJ1-4; D may be TRBD1 (5 bases). The CDR3 contains 15 residues. CDR1 MGHDK and CDR2 SYGVNS come from the germline V gene. Trimming left V 4 bases short and J 7 bases short, with 16 bases between. The CDR3 DNA follows: TGTGCCAGCAGTGGCAGGAGGAGGGGTGGTGAAAAACTGTTTTTT. Protein product: CASSGRRRGGEKLFF.

The chain recombines TRBV18 with TRBJ2-3; 8 bases line up with TRBD1. Germline lookup yields CDR1 KGHSH and CDR2 LQKENI. V was pared by 8 bases and J by 5 bases, with 15 bases of the junction left unmatched. This CDR3 has 16 residues. The CDR3 spells CASGKGQAGGEDTQYF. The CDR3 DNA reads TGTGCCAGCGGAAAGGGACAGGCAGGGGGAGAAGATACGCAGTATTTT.

J is TRBJ1-6 and V is TRBV7-3; D unclear. Germline CDR1 reads SGHTA; CDR2 reads FQGTGA. The V end was cut by 5 bases, the J end by 0 bases, with 17 bases between. The length of the CDR3 is 18 residues. CDR3 region: CASSPEARASSYNSPLHF. CDR3 DNA: TGTGCCAGCAGCCCCGAGGCGAGGGCCAGCTCCTATAATTCACCCCTCCACTTT.

This clone was seen a few times. The chain has TRBV7-2 and TRBJ2-5, with 13 positions matching TRBD2. The J call may be in error: the DNA end matches TRBJ2-7 better. This CDR3 spans 14 amino acids. In germline, CDR1 is SGHTA, CDR2 FQGNSA. CDR3 nucleotides: TGTGCCAGCAGCCAAGGGACTAGCGGGGACGAGCAGTACTTC. The encoded protein is CASSQGTSGDEQYF.

J is TRBJ1-2 and V is TRBV30; D unclear. This CDR3 is 12 amino acids long. Germline assignment: CDR1 GTSNPN and CDR2 SVGIG (reference sequence). The germline V and J ends were trimmed by 0 bases and 4 bases, with 6 bases remaining between them. The DNA of the CDR3 is TGTGCCTGGAGTGTCGTCAGCTATGGCTACACCTTC. This sequence encodes CAWSVVSYGYTF. Together with reference TRBV30 and TRBJ1-2, the CDR3 gives the full variable domain: SQTIHQWPATLVQPVGSPLSLECTVEGTSNPNLYWYRQAAGRGLQLLFYSVGIGQISSEVPQNLSASRPQDRQFILSSKKLLLSDSGFYLCAWSVVSYGYTFGSGTRLTVV.

The genes are TRBV6-4 and TRBJ1-4, with 7 bases fitting TRBD1. V was clipped by 3 bases and J by 8 bases; unmatched bases: 9. This CDR3 contains 15 residues. Germline CDR1 MRHNA, CDR2 SNTAGT. CDR3 amino acids: CASSESTAGGEKLFF. CDR3 nucleotides: TGTGCCAGCAGTGAGAGTACGGCAGGGGGAGAAAAACTGTTTTTT.

This clone was counted between two and nine times. This chain links TRBV19 with TRBJ2-7; 7 bases line up with TRBD1. J gave up 3 bases and V 5 bases, and 7 bases lay outside the gene matches. Looked up from germline, CDR1 is LNHDA and CDR2 is SQIVND (reference sequence). The CDR3 is made up of 14 amino acids. The chain's CDR3 is CASSSPGQHYEQYF. The CDR3 nucleotides are TGTGCCAGTAGTTCCCCGGGACAGCACTACGAGCAGTACTTC.

This chain connects TRBV5-1 to TRBJ2-1; 10 bases align to TRBD1. Germline lookup yields CDR1 SGHRS and CDR2 YFSETQ. CDR3 length: 19 residues. Trimming took 0 bases from V and 7 from J; bases not matched to a gene: 16. The CDR3 protein is CASSLVGTGAPRAVNEQFF. The CDR3 DNA sequence: TGCGCCAGCAGCTTGGTTGGGACAGGGGCCCCTAGGGCAGTGAATGAGCAGTTCTTC.

CDR3 sequence: CASSFPGHEAFF. The CDR3 nucleotides are TGTGCCAGCAGCTTTCCGGGACATGAAGCTTTCTTT. The V gene is TRBV5-5, the J gene TRBJ1-1; TRBD1 is a possible D gene (6 bases). This CDR3 region has 12 residues. Germline V lookup: CDR1 SGHKS, CDR2 YYEKEE (reference sequence). Trimming shortened V by 2 bases and J by 7 bases, and 9 bases separated the two germline ends.

This clone was detected only a few times. The rearrangement uses TRBV12-5 and TRBJ2-5, with TRBD2 matching 14 bases. The length of the CDR3 is 20 residues. Per germline, CDR1 LGHNT and CDR2 FRNRAP. V shed 7 bases, J shed 4 bases, and the junction held 20 bases outside the gene matches. CDR3 DNA: TGTGCTAGTGCTCCTTTGGGACCGGGACTAGCGGGAGTGGGGGGAGAGACCCAGTACTTC. Translation gives CASAPLGPGLAGVGGETQYF.

The rearrangement links TRBV5-1 to TRBJ1-5, with 7 bases fitting TRBD1. V dropped 4 bases and J dropped 7; count of bases not matched to a gene: 8. The CDR3 covers 14 residues. Germline loops: CDR1 SGHRS, CDR2 YFSETQ. The CDR3 nucleotides are TGCGCCAGCAGCCCGACAGGGTTAGGGCAGCCCCAGCATTTT. It translates to CASSPTGLGQPQHF.

The chain couples TRBV5-6 to TRBJ2-2; TRBD1 matches at 10 bases. The CDR3 runs to 15 residues. Germline CDR1 SGHDT, CDR2 YYEEEE. The trim removed 4 bases at V and 7 bases at J, leaving 7 bases unmatched. The CDR3 DNA is TGTGCCAGCAGCCGCCCGGGACAGGGGAGCGGGGAGCTGTTTTTT. Its translation: CASSRPGQGSGELFF. The complete variable domain, with remaining parts taken from reference TRBV5-6 and TRBJ2-2, reads DAGVTQSPTHLIKTRGQQVTLRCSPKSGHDTVSWYQQALGQGPQFIFQYYEEEERQRGNFPDRFSGHQFPNYSSELNVNALLLGDSALYLCASSRPGQGSGELFFGEGSRLTVL.

This clone was detected only a few times. This rearrangement joins TRBV6-5 to TRBJ1-1; 9 nucleotides line up with TRBD1. Unmatched junction bases numbered 3, after V lost 7 bases and J lost 3 bases. CDR3 length: 13 residues. The germline V gene encodes CDR1 MNHEY and CDR2 SVGAGI. Here the CDR3 reads CASTRTGDTEAFF. The CDR3 region has the DNA TGTGCCAGCACCAGGACAGGGGACACTGAAGCTTTCTTT.

This chain joins TRBV9 and TRBJ2-3; possible D gene TRBD1, 5 bases. Trimming removed 4 bases at V and 0 bases at J, with 18 bases between. The germline gives CDR1 SGDLS, CDR2 YYNGEE. This CDR3 spans 17 amino acids. CDR3 nucleotides: TGTGCCAGCAGCCACCCCCGGGTGGGGCTGAGCACAGATACGCAGTATTTT. It specifies CASSHPRVGLSTDTQYF.

This sequence joins TRBV7-2 and TRBJ1-2; D is uncertain. CDR3 size: 14 residues. Germline-derived CDR1 and CDR2 are SGHTA and FQGNSA. The ends were cut back, 0 bases at V and 1 base at J, with 6 bases in the middle. CDR3: CASSLAHNNYGYTF. Here the CDR3 DNA reads TGTGCCAGCAGCTTAGCCCACAATAACTATGGCTACACCTTC. The whole variable domain, filled in from reference TRBV7-2 and TRBJ1-2, reads GAGVSQSPSNKVTEKGKDVELRCDPISGHTALYWYRQSLGQGLEFLIYFQGNSAPDKSGLPSDRFSAERTGGSVSTLTIQRTQQEDSAVYLCASSLAHNNYGYTFGSGTRLTVV.

The chain couples TRBV20-1 to TRBJ2-1; D remains ambiguous. Germline V gene data show CDR1 as DFQATT and CDR2 as SNEGSKA (reference sequence). The ends were cut back, 6 bases at V and 9 bases at J, with 12 bases in the middle. The CDR3 sequence is 11 residues long. Here the CDR3 reads CSARSSGEQFF. The CDR3, as DNA: TGCAGTGCCCGGAGTTCTGGTGAGCAGTTCTTC.